The T cell receptor beta chain described here comes from a study of T-cell reconstitution after alpha-beta-depleted transplantation in children. Study results and caveats: Several hundred rapidly expanded clones from non-depleted graft cells reportedly supplied alpha-beta T cells about two months post-transplant. The main origin of T-cell counts and diversity one year after transplant was newly produced T cells. At day 60, the high TCRbeta diversity found in some patients originated from recipient T cells and thymic progenitors that had survived.

This clonotype was observed a handful of times. Its target is not known. The germline gives CDR1 SNHLY, CDR2 FYNNEI. V was pared by 7 bases and J by 7 bases, with 9 bases of the junction left unmatched. The CDR3 extends over 13 amino acids. Unique molecular identifiers were incorporated when the TCRbeta library was constructed. From the PCR reads, TCRdb called clonotypes with MiXCR, one entry per CDR3 protein. The sample shows about 870,000 distinct CDR3 sequences, roughly 15% of them seen only once. This clonotype originated in a male patient between 10 and 17 years old who had a stem cell transplant for acute lymphoblastic leukemia, so the T cells may come from the graft donor. The sequences come from PBMCs, mostly from graft donor cells, collected 360 days after TCRalphabeta/CD19-depleted stem cell transplant. The chain is built from TRBV2 and TRBJ1-2; 7 bases fit TRBD1. CDR3 loop: CASKGDSISGYTF. The CDR3 coding sequence is TGTGCCAGCAAAGGGGACAGTATTTCTGGCTACACCTTC.